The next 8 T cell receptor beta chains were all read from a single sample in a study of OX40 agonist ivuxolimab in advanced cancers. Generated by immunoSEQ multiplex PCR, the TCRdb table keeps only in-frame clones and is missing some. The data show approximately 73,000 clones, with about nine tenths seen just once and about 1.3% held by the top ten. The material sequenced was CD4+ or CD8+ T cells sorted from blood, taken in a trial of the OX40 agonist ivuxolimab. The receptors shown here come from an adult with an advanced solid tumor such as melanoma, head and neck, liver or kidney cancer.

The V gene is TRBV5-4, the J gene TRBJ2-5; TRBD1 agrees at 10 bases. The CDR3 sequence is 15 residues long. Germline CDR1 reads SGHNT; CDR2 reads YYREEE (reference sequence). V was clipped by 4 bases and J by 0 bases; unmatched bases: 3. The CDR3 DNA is TGTGCCAGCAGCCCAGGACAGGGGGACCAAGAGACCCAGTACTTC. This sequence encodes CASSPGQGDQETQYF. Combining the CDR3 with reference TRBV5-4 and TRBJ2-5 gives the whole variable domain ETGVTQSPTHLIKTRGQQVTLRCSSQSGHNTVSWYQQALGQGPQFIFQYYREEENGRGNFPPRFSGLQFPNYSSELNVNALELDDSALYLCASSPGQGDQETQYFGPGTRLLVL.

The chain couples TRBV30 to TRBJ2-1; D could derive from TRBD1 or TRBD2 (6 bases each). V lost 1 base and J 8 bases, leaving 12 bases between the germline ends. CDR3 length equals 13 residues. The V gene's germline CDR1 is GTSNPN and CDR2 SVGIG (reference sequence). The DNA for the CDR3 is TGTGCCTGGAGTGACCTCGGGGGCTATGAGCAGTTCTTC. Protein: CAWSDLGGYEQFF.

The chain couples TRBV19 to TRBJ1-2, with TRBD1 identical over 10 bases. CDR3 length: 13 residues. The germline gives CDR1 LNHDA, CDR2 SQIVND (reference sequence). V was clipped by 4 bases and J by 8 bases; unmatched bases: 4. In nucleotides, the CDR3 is TGTGCCAGTAGTAAGGGGACAGGGGAAGGCTACACCTTC. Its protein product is CASSKGTGEGYTF.

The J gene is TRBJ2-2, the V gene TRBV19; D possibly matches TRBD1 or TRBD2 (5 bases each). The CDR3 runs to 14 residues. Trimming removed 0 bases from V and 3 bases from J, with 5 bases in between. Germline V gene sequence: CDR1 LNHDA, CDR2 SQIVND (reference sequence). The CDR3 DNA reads TGTGCCAGTAGTATAGAGGGGGACACCGGGGAGCTGTTTTTT. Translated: CASSIEGDTGELFF.

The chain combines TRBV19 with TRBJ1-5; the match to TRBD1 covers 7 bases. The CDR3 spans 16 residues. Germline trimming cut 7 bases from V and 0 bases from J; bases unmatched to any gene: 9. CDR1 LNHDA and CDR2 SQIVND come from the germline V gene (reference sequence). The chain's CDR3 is CASTQGGGVSNQPQHF. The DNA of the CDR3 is TGTGCCAGTACCCAGGGGGGTGGGGTTAGCAATCAGCCCCAGCATTTT.

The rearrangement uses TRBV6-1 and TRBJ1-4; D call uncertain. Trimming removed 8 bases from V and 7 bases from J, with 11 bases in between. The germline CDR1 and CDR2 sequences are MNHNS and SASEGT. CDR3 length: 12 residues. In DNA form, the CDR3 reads TGTGCCAGCGGGCACGTAGGTGAAAAACTGTTTTTT. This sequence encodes CASGHVGEKLFF.

CDR3 sequence (DNA): TGTGCCAGCAGTGAGCAGTCCTACAATGAAAAACTGTTTTTT. Amino acids: CASSEQSYNEKLFF. This sequence joins TRBV6-1 and TRBJ1-4, with no clear D. This CDR3 region has 14 residues. Germline lookup yields CDR1 MNHNS and CDR2 SASEGT. The germline V and J ends were trimmed by 3 bases and 5 bases, with 10 bases remaining between them.

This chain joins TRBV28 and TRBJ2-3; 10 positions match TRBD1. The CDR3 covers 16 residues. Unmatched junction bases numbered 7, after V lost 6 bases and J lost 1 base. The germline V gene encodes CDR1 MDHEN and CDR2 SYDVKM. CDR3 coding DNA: TGTGCCAGCAGGGACCGGGGACAGGGGCGCACAGATACGCAGTATTTT. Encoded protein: CASRDRGQGRTDTQYF.